One T cell receptor (beta chain) is described in this entry. Antigen: not known. The sample is drawn from a study of shared clonotypes between healthy human individuals. Across the whole study: The plates for each donor numbered three CD4 naive, three CD4 memory, two CD8 naive and one CD8 memory.

Data came from immunoSEQ multiplex PCR; TCRdb stores just in-frame clones and leaves some out. This table has almost 700,000 clones, about 91% appearing once. Naive CD8 cells were CD45RO-negative, positively selected for CCR7, excluding terminally differentiated effector memory CD45RA+ cells. The healthy adult donors were HIV-negative and reported no recent acute infections or vaccinations. General observations from the study: Expectations were that clonotype sharing among donors would be affected by sequencing depth. With four donors compared, around 5.4% of naive CD4 clonotypes were shared.

Germline-derived CDR1 and CDR2 are SEHNR and FQNEAQ (reference sequence). This CDR3 is built from 13 residues. The V end was cut by 5 bases, the J end by 10 bases, with 18 bases between. Material: naive CD8+ T cells sorted from blood. The TCR comes from a man aged 25 to 40 in good health. This chain joins TRBV7-9 and TRBJ2-7; D perhaps matches TRBD1 (5 bases). CDR3 DNA: TGTGCCAGCAGCGGACACACCACCTTCTCCCAGTACTTC. This translates into CASSGHTTFSQYF.